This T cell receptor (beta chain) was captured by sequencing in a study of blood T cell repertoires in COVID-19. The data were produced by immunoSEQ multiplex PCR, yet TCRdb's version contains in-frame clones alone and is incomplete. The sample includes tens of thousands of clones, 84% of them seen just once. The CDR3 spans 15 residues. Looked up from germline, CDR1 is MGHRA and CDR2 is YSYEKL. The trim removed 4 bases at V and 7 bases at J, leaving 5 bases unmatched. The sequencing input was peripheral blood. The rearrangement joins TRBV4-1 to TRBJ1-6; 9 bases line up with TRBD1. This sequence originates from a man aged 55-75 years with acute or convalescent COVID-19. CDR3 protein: CASSLRDRDNSPLHF. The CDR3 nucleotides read TGCGCCAGCAGCCTTCGGGACAGGGACAATTCACCCCTCCACTTT.